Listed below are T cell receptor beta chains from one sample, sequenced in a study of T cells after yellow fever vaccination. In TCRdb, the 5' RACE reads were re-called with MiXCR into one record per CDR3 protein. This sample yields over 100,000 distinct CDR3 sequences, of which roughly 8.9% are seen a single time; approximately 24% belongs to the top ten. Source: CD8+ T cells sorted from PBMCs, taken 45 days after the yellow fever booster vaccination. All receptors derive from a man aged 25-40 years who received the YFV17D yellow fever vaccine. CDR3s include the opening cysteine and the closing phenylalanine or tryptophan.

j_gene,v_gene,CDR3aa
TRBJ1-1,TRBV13,CASSITGTEAFF
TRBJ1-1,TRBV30,CAFGNTEAFF
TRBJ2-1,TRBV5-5,CASTPEGNEQFF
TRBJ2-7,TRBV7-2,CASSPGTGTYEQYF
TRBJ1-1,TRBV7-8,CASSSQENTEAFF
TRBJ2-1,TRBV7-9,CASSLAGGEQFF
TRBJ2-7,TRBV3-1,CASSQTVGTSGPYEQYF
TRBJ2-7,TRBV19,CASSQEDGTQYF
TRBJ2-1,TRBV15,CVTSGRDSSSYNEQFF
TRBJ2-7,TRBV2,CASSDTPGNSYEQYF
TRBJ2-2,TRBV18,CASSPPLSLNTGELFF
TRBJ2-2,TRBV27,CASIGHTGELFF
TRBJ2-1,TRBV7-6,CASSGQGLIGDEQFF
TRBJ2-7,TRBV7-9,CASSLNGRPAYEQYF
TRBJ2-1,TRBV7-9,CASSSPSGTNYNEQFF
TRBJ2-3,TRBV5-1,CASSLTSSSTDTQYF
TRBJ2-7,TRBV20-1,CSARPGLAGDYEQYF
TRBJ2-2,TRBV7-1,CASSSVSANTGELFF
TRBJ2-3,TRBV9,CASSPSGIASDTQYF
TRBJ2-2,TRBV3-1,CASTPSTTGELFF
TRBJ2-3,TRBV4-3,CASSQADLPDTQYF
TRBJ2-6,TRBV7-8,CAGGGTGANVLTF
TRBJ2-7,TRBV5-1,CASSPGVGLYEQYF
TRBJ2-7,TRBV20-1,CSARDLDSPYEQYF
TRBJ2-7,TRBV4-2,CASSQINDEQYF
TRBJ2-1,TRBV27,CASTYSGEQFF
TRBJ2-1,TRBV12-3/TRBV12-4,CASSLAFHNEQFF
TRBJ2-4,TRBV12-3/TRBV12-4,CASSEPGLGDNIQYF
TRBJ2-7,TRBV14,CASSQTGTVYYEQYF
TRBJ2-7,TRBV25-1,CASSATGELYEQYF
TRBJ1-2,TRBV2,CASGDRLGYTF
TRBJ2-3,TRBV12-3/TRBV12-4,CATTARTAFTDTQYF